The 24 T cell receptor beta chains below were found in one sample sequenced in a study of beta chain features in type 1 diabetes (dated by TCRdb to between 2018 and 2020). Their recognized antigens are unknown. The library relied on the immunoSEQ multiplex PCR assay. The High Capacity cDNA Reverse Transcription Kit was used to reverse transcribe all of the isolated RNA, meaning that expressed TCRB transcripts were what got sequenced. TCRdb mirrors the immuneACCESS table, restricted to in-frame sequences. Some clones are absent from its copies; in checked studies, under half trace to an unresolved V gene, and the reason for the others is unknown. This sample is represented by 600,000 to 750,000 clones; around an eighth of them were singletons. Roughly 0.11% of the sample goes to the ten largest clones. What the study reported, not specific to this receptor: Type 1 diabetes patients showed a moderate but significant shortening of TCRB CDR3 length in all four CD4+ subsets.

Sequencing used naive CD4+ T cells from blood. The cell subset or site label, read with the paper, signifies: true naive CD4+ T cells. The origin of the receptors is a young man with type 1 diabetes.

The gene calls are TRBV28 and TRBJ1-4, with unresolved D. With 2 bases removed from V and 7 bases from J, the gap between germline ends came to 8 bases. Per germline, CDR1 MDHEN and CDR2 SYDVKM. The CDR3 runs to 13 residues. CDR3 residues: CASSLTGSEKLFF. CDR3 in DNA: TGTGCCAGCAGTTTAACGGGATCTGAAAAACTGTTTTTT.

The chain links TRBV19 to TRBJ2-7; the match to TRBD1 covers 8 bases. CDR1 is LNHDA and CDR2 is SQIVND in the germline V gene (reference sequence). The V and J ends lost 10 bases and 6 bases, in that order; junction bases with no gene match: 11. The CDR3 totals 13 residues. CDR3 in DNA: TGTGCCACGAAGACAGGGGAAGATAGCGAGCAGTACTTC. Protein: CATKTGEDSEQYF. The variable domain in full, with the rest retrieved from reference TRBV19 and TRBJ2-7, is DGGITQSPKYLFRKEGQNVTLSCEQNLNHDAMYWYRQDPGQGLRLIYYSQIVNDFQKGDIAEGYSVSREKKESFPLTVTSAQKNPTAFYLCATKTGEDSEQYFGPGTRLTVT.

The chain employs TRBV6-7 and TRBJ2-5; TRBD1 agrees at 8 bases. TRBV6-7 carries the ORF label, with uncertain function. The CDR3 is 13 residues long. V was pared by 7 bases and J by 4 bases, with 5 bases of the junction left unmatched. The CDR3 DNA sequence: TGTGCCAGCAACAAAGACAGGGGAGAGACCCAGTACTTC. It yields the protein CASNKDRGETQYF.

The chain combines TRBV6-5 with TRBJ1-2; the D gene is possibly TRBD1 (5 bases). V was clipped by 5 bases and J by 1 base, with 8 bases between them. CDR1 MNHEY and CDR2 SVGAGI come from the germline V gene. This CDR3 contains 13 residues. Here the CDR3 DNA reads TGTGCCAGCAGTATCAGGGTTAACTATGGCTACACCTTC. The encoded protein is CASSIRVNYGYTF.

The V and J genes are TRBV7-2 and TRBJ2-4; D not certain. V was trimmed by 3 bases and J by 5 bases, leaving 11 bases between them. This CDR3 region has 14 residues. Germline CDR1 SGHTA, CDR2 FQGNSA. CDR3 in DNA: TGTGCCAGCAGCTTCAAAGGTGAACAAAACATTCAGTACTTC. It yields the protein CASSFKGEQNIQYF.

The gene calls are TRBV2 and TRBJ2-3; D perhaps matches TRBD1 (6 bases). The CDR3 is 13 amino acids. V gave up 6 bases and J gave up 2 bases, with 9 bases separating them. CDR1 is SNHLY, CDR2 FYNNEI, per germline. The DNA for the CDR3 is TGTGCCAGCAGGGGGGCCCTCACAGATACGCAGTATTTT. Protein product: CASRGALTDTQYF.

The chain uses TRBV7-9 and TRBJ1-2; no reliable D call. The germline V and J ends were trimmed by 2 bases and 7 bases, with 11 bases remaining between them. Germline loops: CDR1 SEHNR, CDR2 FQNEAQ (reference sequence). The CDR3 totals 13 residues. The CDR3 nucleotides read TGTGCCAGCAGCTTAAATAGTGGTCGTGGCTACACCTTC. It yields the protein CASSLNSGRGYTF.

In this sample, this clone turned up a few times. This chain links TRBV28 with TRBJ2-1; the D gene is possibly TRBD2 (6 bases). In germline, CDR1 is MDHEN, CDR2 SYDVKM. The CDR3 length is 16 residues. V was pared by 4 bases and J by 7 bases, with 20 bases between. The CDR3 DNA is TGTGCCAGCAGTTCCCCCGGTAGCGGCTTAATGAATGAGCAGTTCTTC. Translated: CASSSPGSGLMNEQFF.

In DNA, the CDR3 is TGTGCCAGCAGCTCTTGGACAGGGAGGACCACTGAAGCTTTCTTT. Amino acid sequence: CASSSWTGRTTEAFF. The chain couples TRBV7-2 to TRBJ1-1; 8 bases are shared with TRBD1. Trimming cost V 4 bases and J 4 bases; bases outside gene matches: 8. CDR1 and CDR2 (germline): SGHTA, FQGNSA. The CDR3 contains 15 residues. Full variable domain (rest looked up from reference TRBV7-2 and TRBJ1-1): GAGVSQSPSNKVTEKGKDVELRCDPISGHTALYWYRQSLGQGLEFLIYFQGNSAPDKSGLPSDRFSAERTGGSVSTLTIQRTQQEDSAVYLCASSSWTGRTTEAFFGQGTRLTVV.

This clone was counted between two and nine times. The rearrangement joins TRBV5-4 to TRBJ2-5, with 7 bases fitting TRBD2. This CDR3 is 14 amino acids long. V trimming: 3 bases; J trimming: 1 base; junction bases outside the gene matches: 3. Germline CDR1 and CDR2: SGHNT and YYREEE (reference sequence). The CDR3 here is CASSWGGRQETQYF. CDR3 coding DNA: TGTGCCAGCAGCTGGGGGGGACGCCAAGAGACCCAGTACTTC. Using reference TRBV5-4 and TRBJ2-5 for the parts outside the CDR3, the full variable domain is ETGVTQSPTHLIKTRGQQVTLRCSSQSGHNTVSWYQQALGQGPQFIFQYYREEENGRGNFPPRFSGLQFPNYSSELNVNALELDDSALYLCASSWGGRQETQYFGPGTRLLVL.

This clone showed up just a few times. The CDR3 region is CAQTRTGDKANTIYF. The CDR3 DNA sequence: TGTGCCCAAACTAGGACAGGGGATAAGGCAAACACCATATATTTT. The genes are TRBV30 and TRBJ1-3; 9 nucleotides align to TRBD1. The trim removed 8 bases at V and 6 bases at J, leaving 14 bases unmatched. Germline CDR1 reads GTSNPN; CDR2 reads SVGIG (reference sequence). This CDR3 is 15 amino acids long.

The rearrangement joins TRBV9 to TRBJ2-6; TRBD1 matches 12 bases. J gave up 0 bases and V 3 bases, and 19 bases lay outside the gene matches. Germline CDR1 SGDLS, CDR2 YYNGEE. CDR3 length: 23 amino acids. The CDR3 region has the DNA TGTGCCAGCAGCGGACGGGACAGGGGGCCGACTGGCCTAATGGACTCTGGGGCCAACGTCCTGACTTTC. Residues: CASSGRDRGPTGLMDSGANVLTF.

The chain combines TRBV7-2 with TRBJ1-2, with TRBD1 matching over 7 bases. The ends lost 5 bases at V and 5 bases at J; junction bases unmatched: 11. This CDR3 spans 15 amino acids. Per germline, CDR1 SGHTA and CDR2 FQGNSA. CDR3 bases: TGTGCCAGCAGCCCGTCCCGTGAGGGGGCTTATGGCTACACCTTC. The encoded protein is CASSPSREGAYGYTF. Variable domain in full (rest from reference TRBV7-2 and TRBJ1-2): GAGVSQSPSNKVTEKGKDVELRCDPISGHTALYWYRQSLGQGLEFLIYFQGNSAPDKSGLPSDRFSAERTGGSVSTLTIQRTQQEDSAVYLCASSPSREGAYGYTFGSGTRLTVV.

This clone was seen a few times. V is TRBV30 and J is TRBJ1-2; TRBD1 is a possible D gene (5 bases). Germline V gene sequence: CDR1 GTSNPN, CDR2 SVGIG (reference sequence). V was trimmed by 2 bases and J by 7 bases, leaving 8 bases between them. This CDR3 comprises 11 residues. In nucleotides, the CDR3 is TGTGCCTGGAGTTCGGGGGGTGGCTACACCTTC. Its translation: CAWSSGGGYTF.

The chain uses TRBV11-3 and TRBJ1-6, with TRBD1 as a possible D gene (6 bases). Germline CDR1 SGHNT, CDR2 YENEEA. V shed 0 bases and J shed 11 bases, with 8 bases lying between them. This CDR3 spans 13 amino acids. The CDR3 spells CASSLEQGAPLHF. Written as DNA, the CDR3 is TGTGCCAGCAGCTTAGAACAGGGCGCACCCCTCCACTTT.

CDR3 bases: TGTGCCAGCAGTTACTCGGATAGGCCTAATTCACCCCTCCACTTT. Its translation is CASSYSDRPNSPLHF. This chain uses TRBV6-5 with TRBJ1-6; D gene uncertain. The CDR3 runs to 15 residues. The germline gives CDR1 MNHEY, CDR2 SVGAGI. The V end was cut by 0 bases, the J end by 6 bases, with 9 bases between.

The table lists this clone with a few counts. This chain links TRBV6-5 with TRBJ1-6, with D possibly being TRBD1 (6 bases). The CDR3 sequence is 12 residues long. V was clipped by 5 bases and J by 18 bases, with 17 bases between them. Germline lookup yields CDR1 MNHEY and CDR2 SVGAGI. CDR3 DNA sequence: TGTGCCAGCAGTCCTCCCGGACAGTTTCCCCACTTT. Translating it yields CASSPPGQFPHF.

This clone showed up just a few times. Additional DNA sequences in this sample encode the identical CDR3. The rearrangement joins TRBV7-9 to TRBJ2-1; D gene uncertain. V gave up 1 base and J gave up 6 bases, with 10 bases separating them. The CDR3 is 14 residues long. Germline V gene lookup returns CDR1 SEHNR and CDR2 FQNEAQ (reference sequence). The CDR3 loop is CASSLGSPGNEQFF. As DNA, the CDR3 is TGTGCCAGCAGCTTAGGCTCCCCTGGCAATGAGCAGTTCTTC.

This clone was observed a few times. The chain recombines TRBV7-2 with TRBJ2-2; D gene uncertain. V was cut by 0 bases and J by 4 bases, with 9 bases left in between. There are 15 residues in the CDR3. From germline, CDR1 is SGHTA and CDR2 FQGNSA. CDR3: CASSLAGIITGELFF. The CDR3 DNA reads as TGTGCCAGCAGCTTAGCGGGGATTATCACCGGGGAGCTGTTTTTT.

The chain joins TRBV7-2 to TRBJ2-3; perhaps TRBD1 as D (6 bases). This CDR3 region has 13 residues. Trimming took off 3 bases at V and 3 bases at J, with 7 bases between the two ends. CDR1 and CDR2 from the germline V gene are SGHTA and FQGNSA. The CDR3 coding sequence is TGTGCCAGCAGCTTCGGACAGACAGATACGCAGTATTTT. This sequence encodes CASSFGQTDTQYF.

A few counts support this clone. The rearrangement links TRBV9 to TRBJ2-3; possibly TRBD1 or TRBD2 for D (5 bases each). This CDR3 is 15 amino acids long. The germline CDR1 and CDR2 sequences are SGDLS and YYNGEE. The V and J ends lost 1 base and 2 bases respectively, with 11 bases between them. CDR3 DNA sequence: TGTGCCAGCAGCGTATTCGGGGCCGCCACAGATACGCAGTATTTT. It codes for CASSVFGAATDTQYF.

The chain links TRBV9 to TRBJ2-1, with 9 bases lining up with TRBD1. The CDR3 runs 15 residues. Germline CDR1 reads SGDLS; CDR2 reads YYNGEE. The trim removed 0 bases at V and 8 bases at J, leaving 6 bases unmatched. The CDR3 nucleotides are TGTGCCAGCAGCGTAGTGGGACAGGGACACCATGAGCAGTTCTTC. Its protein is CASSVVGQGHHEQFF.

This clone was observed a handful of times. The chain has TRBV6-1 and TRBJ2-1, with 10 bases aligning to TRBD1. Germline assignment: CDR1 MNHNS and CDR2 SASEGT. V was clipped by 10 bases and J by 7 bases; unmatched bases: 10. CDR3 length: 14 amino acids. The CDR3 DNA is TGTGCCACCCAACTTCGGACAGGGGGGAATGAGCAGTTCTTC. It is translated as CATQLRTGGNEQFF.

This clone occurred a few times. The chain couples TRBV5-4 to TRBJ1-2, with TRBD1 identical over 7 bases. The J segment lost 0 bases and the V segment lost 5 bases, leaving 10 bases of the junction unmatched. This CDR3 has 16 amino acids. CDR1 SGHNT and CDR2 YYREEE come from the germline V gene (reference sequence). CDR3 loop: CASSFTGARANYGYTF. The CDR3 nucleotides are TGTGCCAGCAGTTTTACAGGGGCAAGAGCTAACTATGGCTACACCTTC.